A few counts support the clone carrying this T cell receptor (beta chain). The sample originates from a study of post-analysis software for immune sequencing data. TCR beta cDNA libraries had unique molecular identifiers. From the PCR reads, TCRdb called clonotypes with MiXCR, one entry per CDR3 protein. The sample lists about 770,000 distinct CDR3 sequences; just over 45% were seen once. Input material: blood. The sequence was obtained from a girl aged 10-17 years with multiple sclerosis.

CDR3 region: CASSPGGPSGEQYF. The DNA of the CDR3 is TGTGCCAGCAGCCCGGGAGGGCCCTCAGGCGAGCAGTACTTC. The chain employs TRBV13 and TRBJ2-7; 8 positions match TRBD2. The CDR3 is 14 amino acids. The germline V gene encodes CDR1 PRHDT and CDR2 FYEKMQ (reference sequence). The junction had 9 bases not matched to a gene; V was cut back by 5 bases and J by 6 bases.